A selection of T cell receptor beta chains follows, all from one sample in a study of CD8+ T cells in alopecia areata. Produced via immunoSEQ multiplex PCR; TCRdb's table is partial and in-frame only. The sample lists 150,000 to 250,000 clones, roughly 64% occurring once. The source was CD4+ T cells sorted from blood, collected at week 24, from a patient treated with tofacitinib. The receptors derive from a human donor with alopecia areata. Both conserved end residues are trimmed from each CDR3. Fields, in order: J gene, V gene, clone size, CDR3 protein. Only some rows state a clone size, as once, few, many or a class for expanded clones.

J: TRBJ2-3
V: TRBV29-1
size: -
CDR3: SVVTSGLTDTQY

J: TRBJ2-1
V: TRBV30
size: -
CDR3: AWSVRGNEQF

J: TRBJ2-6
V: TRBV9
size: few
CDR3: ASSGQMGGANVLT

J: TRBJ2-7
V: TRBV6-6
size: few
CDR3: ASSTGTGQGEQY

J: TRBJ2-5
V: TRBV29-1
size: -
CDR3: SVAWARETQY

J: TRBJ1-2
V: TRBV4-3
size: -
CDR3: ASSQASKTGTNGYT

J: TRBJ2-3
V: TRBV10-3
size: -
CDR3: AKQRSVGDTQY

J: TRBJ1-3
V: TRBV29-1
size: -
CDR3: SVGVGDYTIY

J: TRBJ1-2
V: TRBV9
size: once
CDR3: ASSRRQIEDGYT

J: TRBJ2-5
V: TRBV6-5
size: -
CDR3: ASSRTGRLPETQY

J: TRBJ2-2
V: TRBV10-3
size: -
CDR3: AISADRGGDGELF

J: TRBJ1-3
V: TRBV9
size: -
CDR3: ASSRLSGNTIY

J: TRBJ2-5
V: TRBV5-4
size: -
CDR3: ASSSGETQY

J: TRBJ1-2
V: TRBV15
size: -
CDR3: ATSRAFSGLYGYT

J: TRBJ1-2
V: TRBV5-1
size: few
CDR3: ASSFDRPGSGYT

J: TRBJ2-3
V: TRBV7-3
size: few
CDR3: ASSPTTSVPDTQY

J: TRBJ1-2
V: TRBV4-1
size: -
CDR3: ASSQDWGGRDGYT

J: TRBJ2-7
V: TRBV28
size: few
CDR3: ASSPTDLYEQY

J: TRBJ2-3
V: TRBV15
size: -
CDR3: ATSKTGDYTQY

J: TRBJ2-6
V: TRBV2
size: -
CDR3: ASSLRDRGRSGANVLT

J: TRBJ2-3
V: TRBV7-2
size: -
CDR3: ASSSTSGTTNTQY

J: TRBJ1-1
V: TRBV7-8
size: few
CDR3: ASSAQGQGRAF

J: TRBJ1-6
V: TRBV10-3
size: -
CDR3: AIHGDHNSPLH

J: TRBJ2-5
V: TRBV10-3
size: -
CDR3: AISDWTGTETQY

J: TRBJ2-7
V: TRBV7-9
size: -
CDR3: ASSARGRAYEQY

J: TRBJ2-3
V: TRBV5-1
size: few
CDR3: ASSLGETDTQY

J: TRBJ2-3
V: TRBV5-1
size: -
CDR3: ASSLEDGTDTQY

J: TRBJ2-5
V: TRBV7-3
size: -
CDR3: ASSLDRVDETQY

J: TRBJ2-3
V: TRBV29-1
size: -
CDR3: SVGDHRDTDTQY

J: TRBJ2-7
V: TRBV7-2
size: -
CDR3: ASSDDRDRGSYEQY

J: TRBJ2-3
V: TRBV10-3
size: -
CDR3: AISGRDTDTQY

J: TRBJ2-7
V: TRBV4-1
size: -
CDR3: ASSQFRTAVYEQY

J: TRBJ1-2
V: TRBV7-9
size: -
CDR3: ASSLAVDNYGYT

J: TRBJ1-2
V: TRBV7-2
size: -
CDR3: ASSRRDSNYGYT

J: TRBJ1-4
V: TRBV5-1
size: -
CDR3: ASSFFGPSEGEKLF

J: TRBJ2-3
V: TRBV5-1
size: few
CDR3: ASSFGNPTDTQY

J: TRBJ2-5
V: TRBV28
size: -
CDR3: ASSSGQETQY

J: TRBJ1-1
V: TRBV5-1
size: few
CDR3: ASSSDRGTEAF

J: TRBJ2-2
V: TRBV7-2
size: -
CDR3: ASSLVGTGRAGELF

J: TRBJ2-5
V: TRBV18
size: -
CDR3: ASSPMQGTGETQY

J: TRBJ2-5
V: TRBV9
size: few
CDR3: ASSVGGAETQY

J: TRBJ2-7
V: TRBV7-9
size: few
CDR3: ASSLTVGDEQY

J: TRBJ1-5
V: TRBV2
size: -
CDR3: ASSVGGRAGQPQH

J: TRBJ2-1
V: TRBV2
size: few
CDR3: ASSERLAEGEQF

J: TRBJ1-1
V: TRBV29-1
size: few
CDR3: SVEERRSNTEAF

J: TRBJ2-5
V: TRBV18
size: few
CDR3: ASSRSGDQETQY

J: TRBJ2-5
V: TRBV2
size: -
CDR3: ASSEALGTAQETQY

J: TRBJ2-1
V: TRBV5-1
size: -
CDR3: ASSLVERGGLEQF